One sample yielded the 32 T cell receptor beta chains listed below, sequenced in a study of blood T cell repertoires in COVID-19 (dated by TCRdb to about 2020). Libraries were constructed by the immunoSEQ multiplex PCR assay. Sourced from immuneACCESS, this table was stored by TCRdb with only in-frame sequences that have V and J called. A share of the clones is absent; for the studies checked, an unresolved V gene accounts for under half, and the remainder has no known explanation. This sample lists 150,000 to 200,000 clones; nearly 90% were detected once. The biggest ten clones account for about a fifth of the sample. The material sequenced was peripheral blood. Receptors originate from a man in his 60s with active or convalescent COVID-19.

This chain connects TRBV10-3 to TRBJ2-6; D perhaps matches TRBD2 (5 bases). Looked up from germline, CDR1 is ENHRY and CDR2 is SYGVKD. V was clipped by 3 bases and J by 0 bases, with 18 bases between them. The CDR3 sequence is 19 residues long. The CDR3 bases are TGTGCCATCAGTGACCGGGGTAGGACGGAGAGCTCTGGGGCCAACGTCCTGACTTTC. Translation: CAISDRGRTESSGANVLTF.

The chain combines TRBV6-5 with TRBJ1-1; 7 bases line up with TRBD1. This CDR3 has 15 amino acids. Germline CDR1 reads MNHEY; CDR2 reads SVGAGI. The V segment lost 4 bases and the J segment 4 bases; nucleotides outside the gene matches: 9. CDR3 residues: CASSSGTALPTEAFF. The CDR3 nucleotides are TGTGCCAGCAGTTCTGGGACAGCCCTGCCCACTGAAGCTTTCTTT.

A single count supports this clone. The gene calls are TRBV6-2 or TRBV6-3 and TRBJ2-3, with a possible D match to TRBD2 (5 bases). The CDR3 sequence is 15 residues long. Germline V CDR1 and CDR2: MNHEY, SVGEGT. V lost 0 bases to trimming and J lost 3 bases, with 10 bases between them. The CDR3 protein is CASSYSSGNTDTQYF. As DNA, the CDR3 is TGTGCCAGCAGTTACTCGTCGGGGAATACAGATACGCAGTATTTT.

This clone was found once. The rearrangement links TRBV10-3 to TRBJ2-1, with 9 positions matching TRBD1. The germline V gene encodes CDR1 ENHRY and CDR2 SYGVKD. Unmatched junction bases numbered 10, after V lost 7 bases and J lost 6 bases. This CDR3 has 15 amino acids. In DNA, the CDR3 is TGTGCCATCACCGAGAGGGGACAGGGCCCCAATGAGCAGTTCTTC. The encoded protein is CAITERGQGPNEQFF.

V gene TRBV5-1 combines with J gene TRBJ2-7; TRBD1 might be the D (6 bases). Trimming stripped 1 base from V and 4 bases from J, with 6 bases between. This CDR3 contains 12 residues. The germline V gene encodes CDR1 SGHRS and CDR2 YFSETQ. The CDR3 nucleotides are TGCGCCAGCAGCTTGCAGGGGTACGAGCAGTACTTC. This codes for CASSLQGYEQYF.

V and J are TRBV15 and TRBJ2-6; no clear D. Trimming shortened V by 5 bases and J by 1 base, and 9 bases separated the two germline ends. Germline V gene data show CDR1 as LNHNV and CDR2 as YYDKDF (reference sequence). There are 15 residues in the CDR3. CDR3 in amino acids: CATSRQFSGANVLTF. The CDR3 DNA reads TGTGCCACCAGCCGCCAGTTTTCTGGGGCCAACGTCCTGACTTTC.

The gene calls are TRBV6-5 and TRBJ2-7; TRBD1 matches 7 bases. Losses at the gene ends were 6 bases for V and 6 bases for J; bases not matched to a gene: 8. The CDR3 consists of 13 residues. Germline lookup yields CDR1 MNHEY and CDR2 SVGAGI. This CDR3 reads CASSSTGFREQYF. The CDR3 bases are TGTGCCAGCAGCTCGACAGGGTTTCGCGAGCAGTACTTC.

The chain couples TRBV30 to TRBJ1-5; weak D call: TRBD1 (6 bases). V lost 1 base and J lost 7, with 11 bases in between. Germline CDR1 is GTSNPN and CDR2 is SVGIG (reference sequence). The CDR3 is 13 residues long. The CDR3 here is CAWSAQGLQPQHF. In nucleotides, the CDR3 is TGTGCCTGGAGTGCCCAGGGGCTGCAGCCCCAGCATTTT.

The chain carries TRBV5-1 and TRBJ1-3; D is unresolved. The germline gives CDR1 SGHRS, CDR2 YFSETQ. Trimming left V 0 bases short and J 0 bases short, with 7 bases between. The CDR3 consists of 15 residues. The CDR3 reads CASSLELNSGNTIYF. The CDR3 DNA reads TGCGCCAGCAGCTTGGAGCTCAACTCTGGAAACACCATATATTTT.

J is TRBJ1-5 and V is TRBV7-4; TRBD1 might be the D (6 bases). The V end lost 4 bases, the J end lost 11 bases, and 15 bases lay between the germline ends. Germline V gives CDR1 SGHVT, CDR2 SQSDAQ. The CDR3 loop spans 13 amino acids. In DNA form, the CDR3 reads TGTGCCAGCAGCTCGGACAGCCTTAACACCCAGCATTTT. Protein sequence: CASSSDSLNTQHF.

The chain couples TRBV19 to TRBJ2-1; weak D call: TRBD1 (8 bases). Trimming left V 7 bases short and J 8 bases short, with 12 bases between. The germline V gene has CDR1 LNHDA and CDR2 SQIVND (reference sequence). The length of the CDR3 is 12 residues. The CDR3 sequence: CASNTGGDEQFF. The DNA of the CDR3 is TGTGCCAGTAACACAGGGGGGGATGAGCAGTTCTTC.

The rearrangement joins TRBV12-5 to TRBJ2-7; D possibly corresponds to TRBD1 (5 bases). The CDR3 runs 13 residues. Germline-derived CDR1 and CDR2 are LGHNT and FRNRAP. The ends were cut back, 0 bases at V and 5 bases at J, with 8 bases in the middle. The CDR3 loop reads CASGLVIGDEQYF. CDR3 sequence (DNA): TGTGCTAGTGGTTTGGTAATAGGGGACGAGCAGTACTTC.

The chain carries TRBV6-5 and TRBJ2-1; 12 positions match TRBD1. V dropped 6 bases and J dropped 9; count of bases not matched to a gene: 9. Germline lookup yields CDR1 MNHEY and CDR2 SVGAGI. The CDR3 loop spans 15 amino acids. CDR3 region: CASRAVGQGAREQFF. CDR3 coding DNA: TGTGCCAGCAGGGCAGTGGGACAGGGGGCGCGTGAGCAGTTCTTC.

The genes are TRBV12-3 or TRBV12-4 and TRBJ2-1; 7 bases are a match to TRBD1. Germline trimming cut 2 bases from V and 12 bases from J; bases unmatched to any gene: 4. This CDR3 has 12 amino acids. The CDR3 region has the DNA TGTGCCAGCAGTTTAAGGGGGCGGCGGCAGTTCTTC. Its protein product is CASSLRGRRQFF.

The CDR3 nucleotides read TGTGCCACCAGCACCCGGACAGGGGCCGGTAATTCACCCCTCCACTTT. Translating gives CATSTRTGAGNSPLHF. The chain carries TRBV15 and TRBJ1-6; 9 bases map to TRBD1. This CDR3 comprises 16 residues. V lost 4 bases and J lost 6; bases outside the gene matches: 7. Per germline, CDR1 LNHNV and CDR2 YYDKDF (reference sequence).

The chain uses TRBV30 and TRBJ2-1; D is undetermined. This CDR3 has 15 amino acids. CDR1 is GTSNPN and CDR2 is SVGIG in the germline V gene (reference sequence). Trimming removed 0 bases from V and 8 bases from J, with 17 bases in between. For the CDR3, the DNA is TGTGCCTGGAGTGTAAATCAACATCCTCCCCATGAGCAGTTCTTC. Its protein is CAWSVNQHPPHEQFF.

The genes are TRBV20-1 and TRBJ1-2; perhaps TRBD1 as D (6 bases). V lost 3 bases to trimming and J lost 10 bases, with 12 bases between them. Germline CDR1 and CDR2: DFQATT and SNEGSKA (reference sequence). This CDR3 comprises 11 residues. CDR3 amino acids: CSASGTGIYTF. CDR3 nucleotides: TGCAGTGCTAGTGGTACAGGGATCTACACCTTC.

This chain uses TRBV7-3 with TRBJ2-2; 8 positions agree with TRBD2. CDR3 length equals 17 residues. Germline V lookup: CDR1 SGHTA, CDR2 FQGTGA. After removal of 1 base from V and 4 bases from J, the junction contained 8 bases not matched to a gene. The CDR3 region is CASSLNSVLAATGELFF. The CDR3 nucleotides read TGTGCCAGCAGCTTAAATTCCGTACTAGCGGCCACCGGGGAGCTGTTTTTT. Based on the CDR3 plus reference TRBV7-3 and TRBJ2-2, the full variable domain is GAGVSQTPSNKVTEKGKYVELRCDPISGHTALYWYRQSLGQGPEFLIYFQGTGAADDSGLPNDRFFAVRPEGSVSTLKIQRTERGDSAVYLCASSLNSVLAATGELFFGEGSRLTVL.

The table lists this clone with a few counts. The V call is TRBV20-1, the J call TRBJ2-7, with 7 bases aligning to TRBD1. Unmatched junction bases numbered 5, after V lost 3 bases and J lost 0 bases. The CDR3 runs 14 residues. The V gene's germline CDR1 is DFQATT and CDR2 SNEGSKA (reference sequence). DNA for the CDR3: TGCAGTGCTAGTAAGGGACAGTACTCCTACGAGCAGTACTTC. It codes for CSASKGQYSYEQYF.

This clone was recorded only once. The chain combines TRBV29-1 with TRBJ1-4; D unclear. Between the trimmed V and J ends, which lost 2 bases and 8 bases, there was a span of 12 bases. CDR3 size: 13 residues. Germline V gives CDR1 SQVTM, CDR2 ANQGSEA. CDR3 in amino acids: CSVEMPIGEKLFF. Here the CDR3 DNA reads TGCAGCGTTGAAATGCCGATCGGGGAAAAACTGTTTTTT.

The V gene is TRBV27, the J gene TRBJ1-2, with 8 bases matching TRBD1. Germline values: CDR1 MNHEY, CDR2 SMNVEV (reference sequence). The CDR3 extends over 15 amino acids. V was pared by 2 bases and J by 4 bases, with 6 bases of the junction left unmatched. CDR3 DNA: TGTGCCAGCAGTTTAAAATACGACAGGGGCTATGGCTACACCTTC. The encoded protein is CASSLKYDRGYGYTF.

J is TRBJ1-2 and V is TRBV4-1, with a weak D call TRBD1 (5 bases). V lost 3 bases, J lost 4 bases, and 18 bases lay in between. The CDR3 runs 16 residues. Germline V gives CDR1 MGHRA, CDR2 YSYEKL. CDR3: CASSQGPAGGSYGYTF. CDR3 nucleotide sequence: TGCGCCAGCAGCCAGGGCCCGGCGGGGGGAAGCTATGGCTACACCTTC.

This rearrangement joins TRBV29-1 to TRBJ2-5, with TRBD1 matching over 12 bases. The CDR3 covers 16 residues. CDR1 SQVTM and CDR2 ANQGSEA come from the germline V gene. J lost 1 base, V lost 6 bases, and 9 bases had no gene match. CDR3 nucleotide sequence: TGCAGCGTAACCGGGACAGGGGGCATTATCCAAGAGACCCAGTACTTC. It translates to CSVTGTGGIIQETQYF.

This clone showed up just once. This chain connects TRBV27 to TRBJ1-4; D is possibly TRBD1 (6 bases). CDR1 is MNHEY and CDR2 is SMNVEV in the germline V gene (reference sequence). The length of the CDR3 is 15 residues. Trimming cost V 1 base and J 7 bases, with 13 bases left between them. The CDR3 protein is CASSLYRVKGEKLFF. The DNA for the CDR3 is TGTGCCAGCAGTTTATACAGGGTTAAAGGTGAAAAACTGTTTTTT. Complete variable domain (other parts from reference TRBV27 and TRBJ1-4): EAQVTQNPRYLITVTGKKLTVTCSQNMNHEYMSWYRQDPGLGLRQIYYSMNVEVTDKGDVPEGYKVSRKEKRNFPLILESPSPNQTSLYFCASSLYRVKGEKLFFGSGTQLSVL.

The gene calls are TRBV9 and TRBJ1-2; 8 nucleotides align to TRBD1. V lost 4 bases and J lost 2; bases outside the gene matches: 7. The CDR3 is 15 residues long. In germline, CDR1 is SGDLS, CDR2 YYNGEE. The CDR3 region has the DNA TGTGCCAGCAGCATAGGACAGGGAAGCAACTATGGCTACACCTTC. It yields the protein CASSIGQGSNYGYTF.

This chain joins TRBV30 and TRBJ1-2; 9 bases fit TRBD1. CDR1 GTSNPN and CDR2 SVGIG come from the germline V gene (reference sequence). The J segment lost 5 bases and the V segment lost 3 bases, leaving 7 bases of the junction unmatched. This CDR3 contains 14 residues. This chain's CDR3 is CAWSKLTGGYGYTF. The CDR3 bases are TGTGCCTGGAGCAAACTGACAGGGGGATATGGCTACACCTTC.

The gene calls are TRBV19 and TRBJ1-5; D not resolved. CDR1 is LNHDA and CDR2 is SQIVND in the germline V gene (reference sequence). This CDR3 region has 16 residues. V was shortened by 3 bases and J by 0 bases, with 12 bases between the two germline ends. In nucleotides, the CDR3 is TGTGCCAGTAGTATGTCCAGGTCCTATAGCAATCAGCCCCAGCATTTT. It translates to CASSMSRSYSNQPQHF. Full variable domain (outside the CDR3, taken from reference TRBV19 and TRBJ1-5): DGGITQSPKYLFRKEGQNVTLSCEQNLNHDAMYWYRQDPGQGLRLIYYSQIVNDFQKGDIAEGYSVSREKKESFPLTVTSAQKNPTAFYLCASSMSRSYSNQPQHFGDGTRLSIL.

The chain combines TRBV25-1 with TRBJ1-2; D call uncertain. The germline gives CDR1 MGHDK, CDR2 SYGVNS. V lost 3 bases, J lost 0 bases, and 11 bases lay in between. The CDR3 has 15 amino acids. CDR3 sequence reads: CASSDPYVPNYGYTF. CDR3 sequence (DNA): TGTGCCAGCAGTGATCCGTATGTTCCTAACTATGGCTACACCTTC.

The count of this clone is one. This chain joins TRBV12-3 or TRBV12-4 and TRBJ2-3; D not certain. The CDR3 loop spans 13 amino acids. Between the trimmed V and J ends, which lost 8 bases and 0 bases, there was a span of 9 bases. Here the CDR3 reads CASGSGSTDTQYF. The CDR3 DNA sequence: TGTGCCAGCGGCTCGGGTAGCACAGATACGCAGTATTTT.

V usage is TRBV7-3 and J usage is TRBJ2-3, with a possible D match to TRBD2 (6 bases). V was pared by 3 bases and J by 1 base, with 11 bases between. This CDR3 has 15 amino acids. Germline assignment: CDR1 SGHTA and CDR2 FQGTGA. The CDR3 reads CASSFRGDGTDTQYF. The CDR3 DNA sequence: TGTGCCAGCAGCTTTCGCGGGGACGGCACAGATACGCAGTATTTT. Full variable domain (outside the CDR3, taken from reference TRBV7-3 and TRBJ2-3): GAGVSQTPSNKVTEKGKYVELRCDPISGHTALYWYRQSLGQGPEFLIYFQGTGAADDSGLPNDRFFAVRPEGSVSTLKIQRTERGDSAVYLCASSFRGDGTDTQYFGPGTRLTVL.

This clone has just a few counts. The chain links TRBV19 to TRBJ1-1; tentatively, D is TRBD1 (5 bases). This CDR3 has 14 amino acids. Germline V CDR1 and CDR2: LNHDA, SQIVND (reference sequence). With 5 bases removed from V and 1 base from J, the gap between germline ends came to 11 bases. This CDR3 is CASSPGDRNTEAFF. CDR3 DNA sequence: TGTGCCAGTAGTCCTGGAGACAGGAACACTGAAGCTTTCTTT.

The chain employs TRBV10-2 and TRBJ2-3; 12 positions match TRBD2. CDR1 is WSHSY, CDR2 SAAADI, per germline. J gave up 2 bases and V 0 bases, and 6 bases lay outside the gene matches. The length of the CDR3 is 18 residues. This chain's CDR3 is CASSESGTSGFTTDTQYF. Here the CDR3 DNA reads TGCGCCAGCAGTGAGTCCGGGACTAGCGGGTTTACCACAGATACGCAGTATTTT.